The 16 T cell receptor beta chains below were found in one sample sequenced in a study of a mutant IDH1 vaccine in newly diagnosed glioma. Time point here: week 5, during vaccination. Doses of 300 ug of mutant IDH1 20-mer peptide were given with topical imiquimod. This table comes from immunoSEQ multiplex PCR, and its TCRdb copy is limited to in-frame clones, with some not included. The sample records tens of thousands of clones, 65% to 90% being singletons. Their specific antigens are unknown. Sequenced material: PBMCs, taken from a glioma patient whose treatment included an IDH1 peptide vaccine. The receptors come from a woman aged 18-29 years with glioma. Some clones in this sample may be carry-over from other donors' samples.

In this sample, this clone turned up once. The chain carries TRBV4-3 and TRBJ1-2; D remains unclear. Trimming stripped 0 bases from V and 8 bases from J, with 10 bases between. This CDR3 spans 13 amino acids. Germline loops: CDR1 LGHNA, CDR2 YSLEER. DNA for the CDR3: TGCGCCAGCAGCCAAGATCAAAGGATGGGCTACACCTTC. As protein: CASSQDQRMGYTF.

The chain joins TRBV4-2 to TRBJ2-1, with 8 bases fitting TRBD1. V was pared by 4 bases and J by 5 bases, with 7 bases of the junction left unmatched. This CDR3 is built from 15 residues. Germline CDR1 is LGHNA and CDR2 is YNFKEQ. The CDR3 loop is CASSRTGTGNNEQFF. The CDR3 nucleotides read TGTGCCAGCAGCCGTACCGGGACAGGTAACAATGAGCAGTTCTTC.

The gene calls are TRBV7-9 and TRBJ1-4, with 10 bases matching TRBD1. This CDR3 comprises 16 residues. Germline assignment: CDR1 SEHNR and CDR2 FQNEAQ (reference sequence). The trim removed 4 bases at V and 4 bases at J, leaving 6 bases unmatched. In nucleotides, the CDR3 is TGTGCCAGCAGCTCCGGGACAGGGGCCATTAATGAAAAACTGTTTTTT. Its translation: CASSSGTGAINEKLFF. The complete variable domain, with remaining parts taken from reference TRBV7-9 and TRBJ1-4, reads DTGVSQNPRHKITKRGQNVTFRCDPISEHNRLYWYRQTLGQGPEFLTYFQNEAQLEKSRLLSDRFSAERPKGSFSTLEIQRTEQGDSAMYLCASSSGTGAINEKLFFGSGTQLSVL.

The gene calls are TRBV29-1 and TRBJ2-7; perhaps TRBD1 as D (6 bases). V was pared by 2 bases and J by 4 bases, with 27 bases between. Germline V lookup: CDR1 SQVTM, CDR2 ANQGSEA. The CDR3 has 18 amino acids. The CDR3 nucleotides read TGCAGCGTTGAAATTCGGACAGTTTCTAAGGGAGTGGGATACGAGCAGTACTTC. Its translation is CSVEIRTVSKGVGYEQYF.

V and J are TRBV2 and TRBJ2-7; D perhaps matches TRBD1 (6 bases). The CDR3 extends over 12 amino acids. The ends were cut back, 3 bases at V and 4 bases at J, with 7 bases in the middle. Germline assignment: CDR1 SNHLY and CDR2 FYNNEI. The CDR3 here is CASSDRGYEQYF. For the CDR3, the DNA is TGTGCCAGCAGTGATAGGGGGTACGAGCAGTACTTC.

CDR3 loop: CASSYSGALGNQPQHF. The CDR3 DNA sequence: TGTGCCAGCAGTTACTCAGGGGCCCTTGGCAATCAGCCCCAGCATTTT. The rearrangement uses TRBV6-5 and TRBJ1-5; D is perhaps TRBD1 (5 bases). This CDR3 spans 16 amino acids. V shed 0 bases and J shed 2 bases, with 11 bases lying between them. Germline assignment: CDR1 MNHEY and CDR2 SVGAGI.

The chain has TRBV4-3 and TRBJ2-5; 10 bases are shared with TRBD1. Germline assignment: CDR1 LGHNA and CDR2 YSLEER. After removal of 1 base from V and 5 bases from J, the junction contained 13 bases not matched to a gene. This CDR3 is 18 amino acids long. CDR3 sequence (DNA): TGCGCCAGCAGCCAAGTGGCCCCGGGTGGGACAGGGGCGGAGACCCAGTACTTC. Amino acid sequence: CASSQVAPGGTGAETQYF.

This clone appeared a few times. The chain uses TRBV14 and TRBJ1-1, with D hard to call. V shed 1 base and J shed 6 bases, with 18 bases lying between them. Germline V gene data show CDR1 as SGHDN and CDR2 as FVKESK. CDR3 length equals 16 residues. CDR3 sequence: CASSQVATHRFPEAFF. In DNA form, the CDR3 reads TGTGCCAGCAGCCAAGTGGCGACCCACCGGTTCCCTGAAGCTTTCTTT.

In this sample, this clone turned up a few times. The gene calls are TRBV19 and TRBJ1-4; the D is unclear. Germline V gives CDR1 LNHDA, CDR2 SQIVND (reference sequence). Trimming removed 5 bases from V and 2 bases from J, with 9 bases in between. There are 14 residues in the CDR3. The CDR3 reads CASSVYGTNEKLFF. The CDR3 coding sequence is TGTGCCAGTAGTGTATACGGGACTAATGAAAAACTGTTTTTT.

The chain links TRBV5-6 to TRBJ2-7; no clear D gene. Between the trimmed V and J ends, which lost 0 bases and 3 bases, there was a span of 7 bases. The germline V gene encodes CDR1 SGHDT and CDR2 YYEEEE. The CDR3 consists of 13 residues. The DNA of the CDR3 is TGTGCCAGCAGCTTGGGGCGGTTCTACGAGCAGTACTTC. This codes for CASSLGRFYEQYF. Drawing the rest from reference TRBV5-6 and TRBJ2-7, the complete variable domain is DAGVTQSPTHLIKTRGQQVTLRCSPKSGHDTVSWYQQALGQGPQFIFQYYEEEERQRGNFPDRFSGHQFPNYSSELNVNALLLGDSALYLCASSLGRFYEQYFGPGTRLTVT.

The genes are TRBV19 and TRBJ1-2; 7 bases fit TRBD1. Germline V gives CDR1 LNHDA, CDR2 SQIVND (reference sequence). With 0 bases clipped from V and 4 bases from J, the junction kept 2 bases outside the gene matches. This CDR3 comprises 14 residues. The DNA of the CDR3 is TGTGCCAGTAGTATAGAGGGGACAGCCTATGGCTACACCTTC. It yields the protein CASSIEGTAYGYTF.

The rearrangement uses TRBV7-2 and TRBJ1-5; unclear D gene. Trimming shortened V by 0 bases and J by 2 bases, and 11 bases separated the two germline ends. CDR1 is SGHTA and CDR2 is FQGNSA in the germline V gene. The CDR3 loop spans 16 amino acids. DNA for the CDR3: TGTGCCAGCAGCTTAGCGTTAACGGCTCGCAATCAGCCCCAGCATTTT. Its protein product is CASSLALTARNQPQHF.

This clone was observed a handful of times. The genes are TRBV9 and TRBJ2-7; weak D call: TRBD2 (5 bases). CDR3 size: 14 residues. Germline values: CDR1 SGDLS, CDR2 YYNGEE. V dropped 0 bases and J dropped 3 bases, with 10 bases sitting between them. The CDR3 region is CASSVEAGSYEQYF. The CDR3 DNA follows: TGTGCCAGCAGCGTAGAGGCGGGTAGCTACGAGCAGTACTTC.

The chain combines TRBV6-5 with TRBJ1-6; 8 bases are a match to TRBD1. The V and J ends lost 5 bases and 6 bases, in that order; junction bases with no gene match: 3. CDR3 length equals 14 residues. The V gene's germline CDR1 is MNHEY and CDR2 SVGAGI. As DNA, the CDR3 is TGTGCCAGCAGTCCTACAGGGGGTAATTCACCCCTCCACTTT. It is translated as CASSPTGGNSPLHF.

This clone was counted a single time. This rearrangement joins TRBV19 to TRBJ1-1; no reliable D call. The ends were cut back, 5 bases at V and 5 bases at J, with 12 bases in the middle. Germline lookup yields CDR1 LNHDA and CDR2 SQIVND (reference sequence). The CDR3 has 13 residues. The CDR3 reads CASSLWGGTEAFF. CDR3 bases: TGTGCCAGTAGTCTGTGGGGAGGGACTGAAGCTTTCTTT.

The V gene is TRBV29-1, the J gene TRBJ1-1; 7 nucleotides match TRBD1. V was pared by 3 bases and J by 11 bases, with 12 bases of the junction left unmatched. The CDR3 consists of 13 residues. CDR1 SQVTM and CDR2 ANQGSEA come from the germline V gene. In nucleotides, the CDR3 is TGCAGCGTTGATCCCTTTCTAGGGGGCAATGCTTTCTTT. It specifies CSVDPFLGGNAFF.